The text below deals with one T cell receptor (beta chain). Original processing methods: Cell counts per sample came from amplifying reference gene primers. Sequencing used immunoSEQ multiplex PCR; TCRdb keeps in-frame clones, though not all of them. V, J and clone size are those of that table, while D and trimming were read from the DNA. Of about 120,000 clones in the sample, around three quarters were seen once. In germline, CDR1 is SGHTA, CDR2 FQGNSA. J lost 7 bases, V lost 1 base, and 6 bases had no gene match. CDR3 length equals 15 residues. The record originates from a study of blood T cell repertoires in COVID-19. Study in general: COVID-19 samples from acute and convalescent phases originated in the United States, Italy and Spain. In each case, the material was cDNA or gDNA derived from T cells, B-cell-depleted T cells, or PBMCs.

The sample comprised peripheral blood. The TCR sequence derives from a woman older than 75 with acute or convalescent COVID-19. The rearrangement uses TRBV7-2 and TRBJ1-4, with 7 bases identical to TRBD1. CDR3 residues: CASSLEGASGEKLFF. As DNA, the CDR3 is TGTGCCAGCAGCTTAGAGGGGGCATCTGGTGAAAAACTGTTTTTT.